The sequence of this TCR beta chain was determined in a study of early T cells in non-severe SARS-CoV-2 infection. Overall study: Chains stayed unpaired after sequencing of bulk RNA from unsorted whole blood. Study conclusions and caveats: CD4 and private specificities were missed by VDJdb matching, which favored anti-spike CD8 responses.

The CDR3 spans 16 residues. V was cut by 3 bases and J by 0 bases, with 13 bases left in between. Germline V CDR1 and CDR2: LNHDA, SQIVND (reference sequence). The table lists this clonotype with many counts. What it recognizes is unknown. TCRdb re-derived calls from the 5' RACE reads in MiXCR, one entry per CDR3 protein. This table holds about 34,000 distinct CDR3 sequences, roughly 5.8% found once. The sequence came from an adult who was a healthcare worker with PCR-confirmed SARS-CoV-2 infection or an uninfected control (not recorded which). Specimen: whole blood. This chain connects TRBV19 to TRBJ2-3, with D possibly being TRBD1 or TRBD2 (5 bases each). The CDR3 DNA follows: TGTGCCAGTAGTATTATCGGGACGGCGAGCACAGATACGCAGTATTTT. This encodes CASSIIGTASTDTQYF.